The clone carrying this TCR beta chain has only a few counts. As yet, its antigen is unknown. The use of a sample-barcoded 5' primer and a J-beta primer mix characterized a second PCR of about 6 to 12 cycles. Each CDR3 protein is one row after TCRdb ran MiXCR on the 5' RACE reads. The sample yields hundreds of thousands of distinct CDR3 sequences, roughly 24% seen once. These data come from a study of blood T cells in healthy people across ages. The study's findings and limits: Estimates of diversity drawn from one million T cells were considered underestimates. There were more naive CD4+ cells and higher diversity in long-lived donors than in aged donors.

These data were also filed under a second study, of T cells of mothers and their children. This second report adds: Each child contributed several million TCR beta CDR3 reads, while each mother contributed over 9.5 million.

This receptor was taken from a boy under 18 in good health. The sample comprised blood.

CDR3 loop: CASSLTGDPDTQYF. The CDR3 bases are TGCGCCAGCAGCTTGACAGGGGACCCAGATACGCAGTATTTT. The chain links TRBV5-1 to TRBJ2-3, with 7 positions matching TRBD1. Per germline, CDR1 SGHRS and CDR2 YFSETQ. Trimming took 1 base from V and 4 from J; bases not matched to a gene: 3. CDR3 size: 14 residues.